Listed here are 17 T cell receptor beta chains from one sample, sequenced in a study of shared clonotypes between healthy human individuals. TCRdb keeps only in-frame clones here, not all; method: immunoSEQ multiplex PCR. The sample includes more than 2 million clones, 85% to 95% seen only once; the top ten take 0.1% to 0.15%. The sample comprised naive CD4+ T cells sorted from blood. Subset reported: CD45RA+ positively selected. The receptors derive from a man younger than 35 in good health.

This clone was counted a single time. The J gene is TRBJ1-1, the V gene TRBV7-9; D unclear. Trimming cost V 1 base and J 3 bases, with 6 bases left between them. The CDR3 extends over 13 amino acids. Germline loops: CDR1 SEHNR, CDR2 FQNEAQ (reference sequence). DNA for the CDR3: TGTGCCAGCAGCTTAGTAGTGGACACTGAAGCTTTCTTT. Translating gives CASSLVVDTEAFF. Combining the CDR3 with reference TRBV7-9 and TRBJ1-1 gives the whole variable domain DTGVSQNPRHKITKRGQNVTFRCDPISEHNRLYWYRQTLGQGPEFLTYFQNEAQLEKSRLLSDRFSAERPKGSFSTLEIQRTEQGDSAMYLCASSLVVDTEAFFGQGTRLTVV.

This sequence joins TRBV12-5 and TRBJ2-3, with 8 bases fitting TRBD1. This CDR3 has 15 amino acids. The germline V gene encodes CDR1 LGHNT and CDR2 FRNRAP. The junction had 10 bases not matched to a gene; V was cut back by 7 bases and J by 4 bases. The CDR3 region is CASADGPQGADTQYF. CDR3 sequence (DNA): TGTGCTAGTGCCGACGGTCCACAGGGGGCAGATACGCAGTATTTT.

This chain uses TRBV10-3 with TRBJ2-5; 9 nucleotides match TRBD1. J was trimmed by 7 bases and V by 3 bases; bases with no gene match: 6. CDR3 size: 14 residues. Germline V gene lookup returns CDR1 ENHRY and CDR2 SYGVKD. The CDR3 spells CAISDRDREGTQYF. The CDR3 DNA is TGTGCCATCAGTGACCGGGACAGGGAGGGGACCCAGTACTTC.

This clone was detected once. The CDR3 here is CASSYGDSGRAFEQYF. The CDR3 DNA follows: TGTGCCAGCAGTTACGGGGATAGCGGGAGGGCGTTTGAGCAGTACTTC. The V gene is TRBV6-5, the J gene TRBJ2-7; 11 bases are shared with TRBD2. The junction had 10 bases not matched to a gene; V was cut back by 2 bases and J by 7 bases. Looked up from germline, CDR1 is MNHEY and CDR2 is SVGAGI. The CDR3 covers 16 residues.

The J gene is TRBJ1-2, the V gene TRBV28; D is possibly TRBD1 (6 bases). In germline, CDR1 is MDHEN, CDR2 SYDVKM. CDR3 length equals 13 residues. Trimming removed 6 bases at V and 4 bases at J, with 12 bases between. The CDR3 here is CASRSGVSYGYTF. The DNA of the CDR3 is TGTGCCAGCAGGTCAGGGGTTTCCTATGGCTACACCTTC.

The rearrangement joins TRBV25-1 to TRBJ2-3, with a possible D match to TRBD1 (5 bases). The germline V gene encodes CDR1 MGHDK and CDR2 SYGVNS. This CDR3 is 14 amino acids long. CDR3 DNA: TGTACCCCGACAGATTTTCCTAGCACAGATACGCAGTATTTT. The encoded protein is CTPTDFPSTDTQYF.

This clone came up once. V gene TRBV7-2 combines with J gene TRBJ2-3; D unresolved. The CDR3 has 15 amino acids. V was clipped by 5 bases and J by 1 base, with 13 bases between them. Germline assignment: CDR1 SGHTA and CDR2 FQGNSA. The CDR3 coding sequence is TGTGCCAGCAGCCCCCAGATCCTCGGCACAGATACGCAGTATTTT. Amino acid sequence: CASSPQILGTDTQYF.

The chain links TRBV4-1 to TRBJ2-7; TRBD1 might be the D (6 bases). Trimming pared 4 bases from V and 2 bases from J, leaving 12 bases between. The CDR3 totals 14 residues. CDR1 and CDR2 from the germline V gene are MGHRA and YSYEKL. In nucleotides, the CDR3 is TGCGCCAGCAGCCCATATGACAGGACCTACGAGCAGTACTTC. It specifies CASSPYDRTYEQYF.

The chain recombines TRBV7-9 with TRBJ2-1; D is ambiguous. CDR3 length equals 13 residues. The V end was cut by 2 bases, the J end by 9 bases, with 11 bases between. Germline CDR1 and CDR2: SEHNR and FQNEAQ (reference sequence). The DNA for the CDR3 is TGTGCCAGCAGCTTATCCCTTGGTAGTGAGCAGTTCTTC. It codes for CASSLSLGSEQFF. Together with reference TRBV7-9 and TRBJ2-1, the CDR3 gives the full variable domain: DTGVSQNPRHKITKRGQNVTFRCDPISEHNRLYWYRQTLGQGPEFLTYFQNEAQLEKSRLLSDRFSAERPKGSFSTLEIQRTEQGDSAMYLCASSLSLGSEQFFGPGTRLTVL.

The genes are TRBV28 and TRBJ2-2, with D possibly matching TRBD1 (6 bases). V shed 5 bases and J shed 4 bases, with 17 bases lying between them. Germline V CDR1 and CDR2: MDHEN, SYDVKM. The length of the CDR3 is 16 residues. In nucleotides, the CDR3 is TGTGCCAGCAGTCCCCCCTTGGGGGCCGGCACCGGGGAGCTGTTTTTT. Translating gives CASSPPLGAGTGELFF.

The rearrangement joins TRBV6-5 to TRBJ2-5, with 13 bases fitting TRBD2. Germline V CDR1 and CDR2: MNHEY, SVGAGI. This CDR3 is built from 15 residues. The V gene end was trimmed by 2 bases and the J gene end by 3 bases; junction bases not matched to a gene: 0. The DNA of the CDR3 is TGTGCCAGCAGTTACGGACTAGCGGGGGAAGAGACCCAGTACTTC. Its protein is CASSYGLAGEETQYF.

The chain has TRBV2 and TRBJ2-1; D is ambiguous. The CDR3 covers 16 residues. V was cut by 0 bases and J by 2 bases, with 11 bases left in between. Germline V CDR1 and CDR2: SNHLY, FYNNEI. This CDR3 reads CASSEAAATTYNEQFF. In nucleotides, the CDR3 is TGTGCCAGCAGTGAAGCGGCAGCGACAACCTACAATGAGCAGTTCTTC.

The chain uses TRBV6-5 and TRBJ2-1; the match to TRBD2 covers 10 bases. V trimming: 5 bases; J trimming: 0 bases; junction bases outside the gene matches: 1. CDR1 MNHEY and CDR2 SVGAGI come from the germline V gene. The CDR3 runs to 15 residues. The CDR3 DNA is TGTGCCAGCAGTATAGCGGGGGGCTCCTACAATGAGCAGTTCTTC. Protein product: CASSIAGGSYNEQFF.

The chain is built from TRBV28 and TRBJ1-1, with 8 bases lining up with TRBD1. Germline CDR1 reads MDHEN; CDR2 reads SYDVKM. There are 13 residues in the CDR3. Unmatched junction bases numbered 5, after V lost 5 bases and J lost 6 bases. For the CDR3, the DNA is TGTGCCAGCAGTCCCCCGGACAGGGCTGAAGCTTTCTTT. Its protein is CASSPPDRAEAFF. Filled out from reference TRBV28 and TRBJ1-1, the complete variable domain reads DVKVTQSSRYLVKRTGEKVFLECVQDMDHENMFWYRQDPGLGLRLIYFSYDVKMKEKGDIPEGYSVSREKKERFSLILESASTNQTSMYLCASSPPDRAEAFFGQGTRLTVV.

This clone was detected only once. The chain couples TRBV29-1 to TRBJ1-1, with TRBD1 identical over 7 bases. This CDR3 spans 13 amino acids. The germline gives CDR1 SQVTM, CDR2 ANQGSEA. V lost 7 bases to trimming and J lost 6 bases; unmatched junction nucleotides: 11. The CDR3 reads CSATGQVGPEAFF. The CDR3 DNA reads as TGCAGCGCGACAGGACAGGTGGGCCCTGAAGCTTTCTTT. The whole variable domain, remainder taken from reference TRBV29-1 and TRBJ1-1, is SAVISQKPSRDICQRGTSLTIQCQVDSQVTMMFWYRQQPGQSLTLIATANQGSEATYESGFVIDKFPISRPNLTFSTLTVSNMSPEDSSIYLCSATGQVGPEAFFGQGTRLTVV.

In the case of this clone: This specimen includes other DNA sequences encoding the same CDR3. This chain links TRBV6-1 with TRBJ2-7; no definite D call. This CDR3 has 13 residues. V lost 6 bases, J lost 0 bases, and 9 bases lay in between. The germline V gene has CDR1 MNHNS and CDR2 SASEGT. Written as DNA, the CDR3 is TGTGCCAGCAGACCCGCAAGCTCCTACGAGCAGTACTTC. This translates into CASRPASSYEQYF.

This chain joins TRBV2 and TRBJ1-6; TRBD1 is a possible D gene (6 bases). The germline V gene has CDR1 SNHLY and CDR2 FYNNEI. The CDR3 spans 16 residues. V was cut by 1 base and J by 6 bases, with 13 bases left in between. The CDR3: CASSEVWTEINSPLHF. Here the CDR3 DNA reads TGTGCCAGCAGTGAAGTTTGGACAGAGATTAATTCACCCCTCCACTTT.